This T cell receptor (beta chain) was sequenced in a study of blood T cell repertoires in COVID-19. The V gene's germline CDR1 is SNHLY and CDR2 FYNNEI. This CDR3 has 13 amino acids. Method: immunoSEQ multiplex PCR; TCRdb's copy keeps in-frame clones and lacks some. The sample records roughly 160,000 clones, 84% being singletons. With regard to this clone: One junction end disagrees with the germline gene, perhaps due to a read error.

This receptor was obtained from a middle-aged man who had recovered from COVID-19. This rearrangement joins TRBV2 to TRBJ1-4; D is perhaps TRBD1 (6 bases). Sequencing was carried out using PBMCs or T cells enriched from blood (not recorded which). CDR3 loop: CASSELSRGHETF. CDR3 DNA sequence: TGTGCCAGCAGTGAATTGTCTCGGGGACACGAGACTTTT.